The 31 T cell receptor beta chains presented below share a single source sample, sequenced in a study of blood T cell repertoires in COVID-19. Clones were read by immunoSEQ multiplex PCR, and TCRdb kept only the in-frame ones, dropping some. The repertoire holds over 140,000 clones, with 70% to 80% as singletons. Input material: peripheral blood. The receptors stem from a woman aged 80 or older with active or convalescent COVID-19.

The chain links TRBV11-3 to TRBJ1-1; TRBD1 is a possible D gene (6 bases). Germline values: CDR1 SGHNT, CDR2 YENEEA. CDR3 size: 13 residues. Trimming removed 5 bases from V and 1 base from J, with 8 bases in between. CDR3 sequence: CASSLTGNTEAFF. Here the CDR3 DNA reads TGTGCCAGCAGCCTGACAGGGAACACTGAAGCTTTCTTT.

This clone appeared many times. The V call is TRBV3-1 (or the pseudogene TRBV3-2), the J call TRBJ1-2, with D maybe TRBD1 (5 bases). The ends were cut back, 4 bases at V and 3 bases at J, with 15 bases in the middle. Germline CDR1 is LGHDT and CDR2 is YNNKEL (reference sequence). There are 15 residues in the CDR3. The chain's CDR3 is CASSPWGRPDYGYTF. CDR3 DNA sequence: TGTGCCAGCAGCCCGTGGGGCAGGCCAGACTATGGCTACACCTTC.

The gene calls are TRBV7-3 and TRBJ2-1, with D uncertain. Germline V gene sequence: CDR1 SGHTA, CDR2 FQGTGA. The CDR3 length is 13 residues. The germline V and J ends were trimmed by 1 base and 6 bases, with 7 bases remaining between them. In DNA form, the CDR3 reads TGTGCCAGCAGCTTAAGTCCAGGCAATGAGCAGTTCTTC. Residues: CASSLSPGNEQFF.

The chain combines TRBV9 with TRBJ1-1, with TRBD1 as a possible D gene (6 bases). This CDR3 has 15 amino acids. The germline V gene encodes CDR1 SGDLS and CDR2 YYNGEE. Trimming pared 4 bases from V and 1 base from J, leaving 14 bases between. The CDR3 coding sequence is TGTGCCAGCAGCTCCGGGACACTCGGGAACACTGAAGCTTTCTTT. Protein product: CASSSGTLGNTEAFF. Together with reference TRBV9 and TRBJ1-1, the CDR3 gives the full variable domain: DSGVTQTPKHLITATGQRVTLRCSPRSGDLSVYWYQQSLDQGLQFLIQYYNGEERAKGNILERFSAQQFPDLHSELNLSSLELGDSALYFCASSSGTLGNTEAFFGQGTRLTVV.

The chain is built from TRBV15 and TRBJ1-2, with D unclear. CDR1 and CDR2 from the germline V gene are LNHNV and YYDKDF (reference sequence). V gave up 5 bases and J gave up 4 bases, with 11 bases separating them. CDR3 length: 13 residues. DNA of the CDR3: TGTGCCACCAGCCCAATCCAACTCTATGGCTACACCTTC. It yields the protein CATSPIQLYGYTF.

The genes are TRBV28 and TRBJ1-5; 7 nucleotides agree with TRBD1. The V gene's germline CDR1 is MDHEN and CDR2 SYDVKM. The CDR3 is 14 residues long. The V segment lost 7 bases and the J segment 4 bases; nucleotides outside the gene matches: 7. CDR3: CASNNKGANQPQHF. The DNA of the CDR3 is TGTGCCAGCAATAATAAGGGGGCTAATCAGCCCCAGCATTTT.

This chain connects TRBV21-1 to TRBJ1-5; the table assigns TRBD1, which was not confirmed against the DNA. TRBV21-1 has pseudogene status. The CDR3 totals 17 residues. DNA for the CDR3: TGTGCCAGCAGCAAAGTAAATGTGGGACAGCCCCTCTTTCCCCAGCATTTT. Translated, it gives CASSKVNVGQPLFPQHF.

A few counts support this clone. V is TRBV6-5 and J is TRBJ1-1, with D possibly TRBD1 on 5 matching bases. The CDR3 is 11 amino acids. Germline loops: CDR1 MNHEY, CDR2 SVGAGI. The V and J ends lost 8 bases and 10 bases respectively, with 14 bases between them. The CDR3 region is CASLFETAAFF. DNA for the CDR3: TGTGCCAGCCTGTTTGAGACAGCAGCTTTCTTT.

The rearrangement links TRBV5-1 to TRBJ2-7; a weak D match, TRBD1 (5 bases). Looked up from germline, CDR1 is SGHRS and CDR2 is YFSETQ. This CDR3 contains 15 residues. The V end lost 0 bases, the J end lost 7 bases, and 17 bases lay between the germline ends. CDR3 bases: TGCGCCAGCAGCTTGGCAGGCAGGGCCTGGGATGAGCAGTACTTC. The encoded protein is CASSLAGRAWDEQYF.

A remark on this clone: This same CDR3 is encoded by further DNA sequences in the sample. CDR3 nucleotide sequence: TGTGCCTGGAACCGACAGGGGCTCGGCAATCAGCCCCAGCATTTT. Protein product: CAWNRQGLGNQPQHF. The V gene is TRBV30, the J gene TRBJ1-5; TRBD1 matches 8 bases. This CDR3 is built from 15 residues. Germline CDR1 is GTSNPN and CDR2 is SVGIG (reference sequence). J gave up 2 bases and V 4 bases, and 7 bases lay outside the gene matches.

This chain uses TRBV27 with TRBJ2-1, with 8 nucleotides matching TRBD2. With 6 bases clipped from V and 2 bases from J, the junction kept 6 bases outside the gene matches. The CDR3 extends over 15 amino acids. CDR1 MNHEY and CDR2 SMNVEV come from the germline V gene (reference sequence). The CDR3 region has the DNA TGTGCCAGCAGGCCCAGCGGGGGCCCCTACAATGAGCAGTTCTTC. Residues: CASRPSGGPYNEQFF.

This clone was found once. The chain couples TRBV12-3 or TRBV12-4 to TRBJ1-6, with a possible D match to TRBD1 (6 bases). V was shortened by 5 bases and J by 14 bases, with 13 bases between the two germline ends. This CDR3 is 12 amino acids long. DNA of the CDR3: TGTGCCAGCAGTATTCAGGGGCGGACCCTCCACTTT. The encoded protein is CASSIQGRTLHF.

This chain connects TRBV6-5 to TRBJ2-7; the match to TRBD2 covers 7 bases. Germline trimming cut 4 bases from V and 2 bases from J; bases unmatched to any gene: 5. The CDR3 is made up of 14 amino acids. Looked up from germline, CDR1 is MNHEY and CDR2 is SVGAGI. The CDR3 loop is CASSSGLVTYEQYF. In DNA form, the CDR3 reads TGTGCCAGCAGTTCCGGACTAGTTACCTACGAGCAGTACTTC.

The rearrangement links TRBV5-4 to TRBJ1-2; TRBD1 matches at 7 bases. Germline V lookup: CDR1 SGHNT, CDR2 YYREEE (reference sequence). The CDR3 has 14 residues. V dropped 4 bases and J dropped 4; count of bases not matched to a gene: 7. CDR3 sequence reads: CASSHLGQPYGYTF. CDR3 DNA sequence: TGTGCCAGCAGCCACCTGGGACAGCCCTATGGCTACACCTTC. The variable domain in full, with the rest retrieved from reference TRBV5-4 and TRBJ1-2, is ETGVTQSPTHLIKTRGQQVTLRCSSQSGHNTVSWYQQALGQGPQFIFQYYREEENGRGNFPPRFSGLQFPNYSSELNVNALELDDSALYLCASSHLGQPYGYTFGSGTRLTVV.

This chain links TRBV29-1 with TRBJ2-7; the match to TRBD2 covers 13 bases. This CDR3 contains 15 residues. The V and J ends lost 4 bases and 4 bases, in that order; junction bases with no gene match: 7. The germline V gene encodes CDR1 SQVTM and CDR2 ANQGSEA. CDR3 loop: CSVGTSGGGVYEQYF. The CDR3 bases are TGCAGCGTTGGGACTAGCGGGGGTGGAGTGTACGAGCAGTACTTC.

This rearrangement joins TRBV2 to TRBJ1-2; TRBD1 aligns across 10 bases. CDR3 size: 15 residues. Unmatched junction bases numbered 9, after V lost 5 bases and J lost 6 bases. Germline CDR1 is SNHLY and CDR2 is FYNNEI. As DNA, the CDR3 is TGTGCCAGCAGTCGTAGCCGGGACAGGGGACATGGCTACACCTTC. Protein: CASSRSRDRGHGYTF.

This chain links TRBV5-1 with TRBJ2-5, with TRBD2 matching 8 bases. Germline values: CDR1 SGHRS, CDR2 YFSETQ. The ends lost 4 bases at V and 1 base at J; junction bases unmatched: 9. The CDR3 length is 16 residues. The CDR3 bases are TGCGCCAGCAGCCCCTTAGCGGGAAGGTCCCAAGAGACCCAGTACTTC. This gives the protein CASSPLAGRSQETQYF.

The J gene is TRBJ2-2, the V gene TRBV18; 7 bases line up with TRBD2. V was pared by 6 bases and J by 2 bases, with 6 bases of the junction left unmatched. CDR3 length: 15 amino acids. CDR1 and CDR2 from the germline V gene are KGHSH and LQKENI. The CDR3 region is CASSPRGDNTGELFF. CDR3 DNA sequence: TGTGCCAGCTCCCCCCGGGGGGATAACACCGGGGAGCTGTTTTTT.

The chain combines TRBV30 with TRBJ1-6, with 8 bases matching TRBD1. The CDR3 length is 15 residues. The junction had 2 bases not matched to a gene; V was cut back by 4 bases and J by 0 bases. Germline assignment: CDR1 GTSNPN and CDR2 SVGIG (reference sequence). CDR3: CAWMDRDSYNSPLHF. CDR3 DNA: TGTGCCTGGATGGACAGGGACTCCTATAATTCACCCCTCCACTTT. Complete variable domain (other parts from reference TRBV30 and TRBJ1-6): SQTIHQWPATLVQPVGSPLSLECTVEGTSNPNLYWYRQAAGRGLQLLFYSVGIGQISSEVPQNLSASRPQDRQFILSSKKLLLSDSGFYLCAWMDRDSYNSPLHFGNGTRLTVT.

CDR3 nucleotide sequence: TGTGCCAGCAGAACTACAGGGGGTAGGAGCTACACCTTC. Its protein product is CASRTTGGRSYTF. This chain joins TRBV28 and TRBJ1-2; 8 bases are shared with TRBD1. CDR1 and CDR2 (germline): MDHEN, SYDVKM. V shed 6 bases, J shed 9 bases, and the junction held 9 bases outside the gene matches. This CDR3 contains 13 residues.

The CDR3 sequence is CASPGQYGYTF. The DNA for the CDR3 is TGTGCCAGCCCCGGACAGTATGGCTACACCTTC. The J gene is TRBJ1-2, the V gene TRBV19; maybe TRBD1 (6 bases). The CDR3 has 11 residues. Germline V gene sequence: CDR1 LNHDA, CDR2 SQIVND (reference sequence). Trimming pared 9 bases from V and 5 bases from J, leaving 10 bases between.

The V and J genes are TRBV20-1 and TRBJ1-5; D perhaps matches TRBD1 (5 bases). This CDR3 contains 13 residues. V was cut by 3 bases and J by 5 bases, with 11 bases left in between. Germline V gene sequence: CDR1 DFQATT, CDR2 SNEGSKA (reference sequence). CDR3 amino acids: CSASLGLDQPQHF. The CDR3 region has the DNA TGCAGTGCTAGTCTGGGGCTTGATCAGCCCCAGCATTTT.

This clone has more than one count but fewer than ten. This chain joins TRBV3-1 (or the pseudogene TRBV3-2) and TRBJ1-5; 7 bases are a match to TRBD1. This CDR3 spans 13 amino acids. V trimming: 0 bases; J trimming: 7 bases; junction bases outside the gene matches: 0. In germline, CDR1 is LGHDT, CDR2 YNNKEL (reference sequence). For the CDR3, the DNA is TGTGCCAGCAGCCAAGACAGGGGGCAGCCCCAGCATTTT. Encoded protein: CASSQDRGQPQHF.

V and J are TRBV27 and TRBJ2-7, with 8 bases that match TRBD1. CDR1 and CDR2 (germline): MNHEY, SMNVEV (reference sequence). The trim removed 7 bases at V and 8 bases at J, leaving 7 bases unmatched. There are 12 residues in the CDR3. CDR3: CASTDREFKQYF. The CDR3 DNA sequence: TGTGCCAGCACGGACAGGGAATTCAAGCAGTACTTC.

V usage is TRBV7-9 and J usage is TRBJ2-1, with 11 bases lining up with TRBD2. The CDR3 extends over 18 amino acids. Trimming removed 5 bases from V and 7 bases from J; junction bases left unmatched: 16. Germline loops: CDR1 SEHNR, CDR2 FQNEAQ (reference sequence). The CDR3 coding sequence is TGTGCCAGCAGCCCCGTCGTAGGTAGCGGGGGGGCTCTAAATGAGCAGTTCTTC. This encodes CASSPVVGSGGALNEQFF.

The chain combines TRBV7-8 with TRBJ2-3; D is possibly TRBD1 (5 bases). CDR1 is SGHVS, CDR2 FQNEAQ, per germline. Trimming removed 4 bases at V and 4 bases at J, with 12 bases between. The CDR3 extends over 14 amino acids. The CDR3 DNA follows: TGTGCCAGCAGCTCCGCTAGGGGCGCAGATACGCAGTATTTT. Its translation: CASSSARGADTQYF.

The chain joins TRBV7-3 to TRBJ2-1; 8 bases match TRBD1. Trimming at V came to 0 bases and at J to 4 bases, leaving 2 bases not matched to a gene. Germline CDR1 and CDR2: SGHTA and FQGTGA. CDR3 length: 15 residues. The DNA of the CDR3 is TGTGCCAGCAGCTTAACCCGGGACAGGTACAATGAGCAGTTCTTC. Amino acids: CASSLTRDRYNEQFF.

This rearrangement joins TRBV6-1 to TRBJ1-5; 9 positions agree with TRBD1. CDR1 MNHNS and CDR2 SASEGT come from the germline V gene. V trimming: 3 bases; J trimming: 3 bases; junction bases outside the gene matches: 6. The length of the CDR3 is 16 residues. The CDR3 protein is CASSDTGTGFNQPQHF. The CDR3 region has the DNA TGTGCCAGCAGTGATACCGGGACAGGGTTCAATCAGCCCCAGCATTTT.

V usage is TRBV11-2 and J usage is TRBJ2-3; TRBD2 might be the D (5 bases). V gave up 6 bases and J gave up 5 bases, with 18 bases separating them. The CDR3 is 15 amino acids. Germline values: CDR1 SGHAT, CDR2 FQNNGV. The CDR3: CASRSGLAFLDTQYF. CDR3 nucleotides: TGTGCCAGCAGATCCGGACTGGCTTTTCTAGATACGCAGTATTTT.

The rearrangement uses TRBV27 and TRBJ2-2, with unresolved D. CDR3 length equals 14 residues. In germline, CDR1 is MNHEY, CDR2 SMNVEV (reference sequence). Trimming took 5 bases from V and 1 from J, leaving 8 bases between them. CDR3: CASSRRQNTGELFF. The DNA of the CDR3 is TGTGCCAGCAGTAGACGACAGAACACCGGGGAGCTGTTTTTT.

The J gene is TRBJ2-2, the V gene TRBV7-6; 10 bases line up with TRBD1. The CDR3 contains 19 residues. The germline V gene encodes CDR1 SGHVS and CDR2 FNYEAQ. Trimming took 5 bases from V and 3 from J; bases not matched to a gene: 15. The CDR3 here is CASSLPGQGTSWDTGELFF. Here the CDR3 DNA reads TGTGCCAGCAGCCTCCCGGGACAGGGGACTAGTTGGGACACCGGGGAGCTGTTTTTT.